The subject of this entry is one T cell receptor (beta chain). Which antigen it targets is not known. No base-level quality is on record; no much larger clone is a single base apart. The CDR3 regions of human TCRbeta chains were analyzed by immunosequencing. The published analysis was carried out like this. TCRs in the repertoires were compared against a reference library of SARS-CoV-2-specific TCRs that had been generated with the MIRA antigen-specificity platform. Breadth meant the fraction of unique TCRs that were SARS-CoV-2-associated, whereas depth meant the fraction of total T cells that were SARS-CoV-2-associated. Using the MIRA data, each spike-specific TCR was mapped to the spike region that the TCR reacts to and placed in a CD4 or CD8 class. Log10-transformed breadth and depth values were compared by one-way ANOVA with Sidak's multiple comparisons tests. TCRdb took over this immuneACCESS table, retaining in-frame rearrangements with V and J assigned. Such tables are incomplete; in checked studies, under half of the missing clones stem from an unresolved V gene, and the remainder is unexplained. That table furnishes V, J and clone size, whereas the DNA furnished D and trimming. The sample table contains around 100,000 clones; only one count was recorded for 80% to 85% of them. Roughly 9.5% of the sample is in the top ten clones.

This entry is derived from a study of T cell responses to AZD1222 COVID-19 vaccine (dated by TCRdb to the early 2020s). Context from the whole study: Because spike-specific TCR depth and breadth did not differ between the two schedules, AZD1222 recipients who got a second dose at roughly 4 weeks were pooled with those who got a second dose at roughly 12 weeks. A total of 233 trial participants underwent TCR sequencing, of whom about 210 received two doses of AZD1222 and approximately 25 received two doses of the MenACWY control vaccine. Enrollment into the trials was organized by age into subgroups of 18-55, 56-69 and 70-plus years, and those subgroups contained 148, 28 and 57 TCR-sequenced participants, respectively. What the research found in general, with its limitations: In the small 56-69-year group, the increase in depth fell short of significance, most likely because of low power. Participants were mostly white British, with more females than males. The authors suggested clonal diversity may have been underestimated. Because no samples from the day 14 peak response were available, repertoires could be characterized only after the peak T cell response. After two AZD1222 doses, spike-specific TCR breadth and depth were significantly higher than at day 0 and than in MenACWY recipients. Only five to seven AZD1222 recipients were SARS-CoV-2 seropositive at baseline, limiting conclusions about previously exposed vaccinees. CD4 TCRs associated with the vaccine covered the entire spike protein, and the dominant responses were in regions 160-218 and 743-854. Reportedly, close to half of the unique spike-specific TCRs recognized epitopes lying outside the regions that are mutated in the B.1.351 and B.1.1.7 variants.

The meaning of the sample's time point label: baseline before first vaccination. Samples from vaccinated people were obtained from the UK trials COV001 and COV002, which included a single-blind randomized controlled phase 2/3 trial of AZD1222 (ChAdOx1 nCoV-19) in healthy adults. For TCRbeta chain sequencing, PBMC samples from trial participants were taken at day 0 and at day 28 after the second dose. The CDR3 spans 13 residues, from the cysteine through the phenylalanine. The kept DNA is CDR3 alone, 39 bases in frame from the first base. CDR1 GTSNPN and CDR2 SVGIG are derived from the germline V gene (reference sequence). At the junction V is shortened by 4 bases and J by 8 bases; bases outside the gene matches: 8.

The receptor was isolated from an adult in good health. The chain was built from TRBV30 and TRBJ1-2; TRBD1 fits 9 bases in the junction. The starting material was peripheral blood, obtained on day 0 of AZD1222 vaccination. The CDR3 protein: CAWISGQGTGYTF. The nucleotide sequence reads TGTGCCTGGATTTCCGGACAGGGGACCGGCTACACCTTC.